Shown below are 25 T cell receptor beta chains from a single sample sequenced in a study of circulating tumor DNA in untreated peripheral T-cell lymphoma. Libraries were prepared by immunoSEQ multiplex PCR; TCRdb keeps only in-frame clonotypes and omits some of them. The sample has some 1,300 clones; about 70% are singletons. Sequencing used cell-free DNA from blood serum. Receptors were obtained from a human donor with peripheral T-cell lymphoma.

V is TRBV29-1 and J is TRBJ1-2; D gene unclear. V was clipped by 0 bases and J by 6 bases, with 11 bases between them. Germline-derived CDR1 and CDR2 are SQVTM and ANQGSEA. This CDR3 has 13 amino acids. CDR3 coding DNA: TGCAGCGTTGAAGAGATTAGAGATGATGGCTACACCTTC. Translation gives CSVEEIRDDGYTF.

This clone is termed large. The rearrangement joins TRBV9 to TRBJ1-4; no definite D call. Germline V gene lookup returns CDR1 SGDLS and CDR2 YYNGEE. Trimming removed 3 bases at V and 4 bases at J, with 10 bases between. The CDR3 runs to 14 residues. The CDR3 reads CASSADEYNEKLFF. The CDR3, as DNA: TGTGCCAGCAGCGCAGACGAGTATAATGAAAAACTGTTTTTT.

This clone was seen a few times. The gene calls are TRBV5-6 and TRBJ2-7; D is possibly TRBD1 (6 bases). Germline V gene lookup returns CDR1 SGHDT and CDR2 YYEEEE. There are 14 residues in the CDR3. The V and J ends lost 4 bases and 6 bases respectively, with 17 bases between them. For the CDR3, the DNA is TGTGCCAGCAGCCCTACTTCAAACAGGGTCGAGCAGTACTTC. Translating gives CASSPTSNRVEQYF.

This clone has a handful of counts. The genes are TRBV27 and TRBJ2-7; TRBD1 matches at 7 bases. In germline, CDR1 is MNHEY, CDR2 SMNVEV (reference sequence). Trimming at V came to 2 bases and at J to 5 bases, leaving 12 bases not matched to a gene. There are 16 residues in the CDR3. The CDR3 spells CASSLIPVQGSHEQYF. Written as DNA, the CDR3 is TGTGCCAGCAGTTTAATTCCGGTACAGGGGTCCCACGAGCAGTACTTC.

This clone was seen more than once but under ten times. V is TRBV5-1 and J is TRBJ2-5; maybe TRBD2 (5 bases). The CDR3 runs to 15 residues. The germline gives CDR1 SGHRS, CDR2 YFSETQ. V was trimmed by 0 bases and J by 3 bases, leaving 12 bases between them. This CDR3 is CASSLVQLGKETQYF. CDR3 nucleotide sequence: TGCGCCAGCAGCTTGGTACAACTAGGGAAAGAGACCCAGTACTTC.

This clone has more than one count but fewer than ten. This chain connects TRBV4-1 to TRBJ2-1, with 8 bases lining up with TRBD2. The junction had 4 bases not matched to a gene; V was cut back by 4 bases and J by 2 bases. This CDR3 is built from 15 residues. CDR1 is MGHRA and CDR2 is YSYEKL in the germline V gene. As DNA, the CDR3 is TGCGCCAGCAGCCTTAGCGGGACCCCCTACAATGAGCAGTTCTTC. Its protein is CASSLSGTPYNEQFF.

This chain links TRBV4-1 with TRBJ1-1; TRBD1 matches at 7 bases. V gave up 4 bases and J gave up 4 bases; unmatched junction bases: 3. Germline assignment: CDR1 MGHRA and CDR2 YSYEKL. The CDR3 consists of 13 residues. The CDR3: CASSRNRGTEAFF. In nucleotides, the CDR3 is TGCGCCAGCAGCCGGAACAGGGGCACTGAAGCTTTCTTT.

The rearrangement joins TRBV7-9 to TRBJ2-5, with D possibly matching TRBD2 (6 bases). The V and J ends lost 5 bases and 0 bases respectively, with 10 bases between them. The CDR3 loop spans 14 amino acids. Germline V gene sequence: CDR1 SEHNR, CDR2 FQNEAQ (reference sequence). CDR3 DNA sequence: TGTGCCAGCAGCCACCGGGACTACCAAGAGACCCAGTACTTC. Its translation: CASSHRDYQETQYF.

The chain recombines TRBV15 with TRBJ1-4; no reliable D call. Trimming shortened V by 1 base and J by 4 bases, and 10 bases separated the two germline ends. The CDR3 has 15 amino acids. The germline V gene has CDR1 LNHNV and CDR2 YYDKDF (reference sequence). The CDR3 sequence is CATSRVAAFNEKLFF. The DNA of the CDR3 is TGTGCCACCAGCAGAGTAGCAGCCTTTAATGAAAAACTGTTTTTT.

This clone came up once. The chain couples TRBV5-6 to TRBJ2-7, with D possibly being TRBD2 (6 bases). Per germline, CDR1 SGHDT and CDR2 YYEEEE. This CDR3 has 13 amino acids. V lost 3 bases, J lost 2 bases, and 9 bases lay in between. The CDR3 DNA is TGTGCCAGCAGCTGGCCGGGAGCCTACGAGCAGTACTTC. Translation gives CASSWPGAYEQYF. Complete variable domain (other parts from reference TRBV5-6 and TRBJ2-7): DAGVTQSPTHLIKTRGQQVTLRCSPKSGHDTVSWYQQALGQGPQFIFQYYEEEERQRGNFPDRFSGHQFPNYSSELNVNALLLGDSALYLCASSWPGAYEQYFGPGTRLTVT.

The chain joins TRBV5-6 to TRBJ1-2, with D unresolved. The CDR3 runs 12 residues. The ends were cut back, 2 bases at V and 8 bases at J, with 10 bases in the middle. CDR1 is SGHDT and CDR2 is YYEEEE in the germline V gene. Here the CDR3 reads CASSFSEWGYTF. CDR3 sequence (DNA): TGTGCCAGCAGCTTTTCTGAGTGGGGCTACACCTTC.

This chain connects TRBV6-5 to TRBJ1-5, with D maybe TRBD1 (5 bases). Germline V lookup: CDR1 MNHEY, CDR2 SVGAGI. The germline V and J ends were trimmed by 2 bases and 11 bases, with 19 bases remaining between them. The CDR3 runs to 15 residues. CDR3 nucleotides: TGTGCCAGCAGTTACGACGGGGGACGGGGGTTAGCCCAGCATTTT. Its protein product is CASSYDGGRGLAQHF.

The rearrangement links TRBV10-3 to TRBJ2-7; D may be TRBD1 (6 bases). CDR1 and CDR2 from the germline V gene are ENHRY and SYGVKD. Trimming removed 2 bases from V and 9 bases from J, with 8 bases in between. This CDR3 has 11 residues. The CDR3 region is CAISEGGGQYF. DNA for the CDR3: TGTGCCATCAGTGAGGGGGGCGGGCAGTACTTC.

The rearrangement uses TRBV5-1 and TRBJ1-3, with D unresolved. The CDR3 is 15 amino acids. The germline V and J ends were trimmed by 1 base and 4 bases, with 12 bases remaining between them. The germline CDR1 and CDR2 sequences are SGHRS and YFSETQ. CDR3 sequence (DNA): TGCGCCAGCAGCTTGTCCGGGGTTCTCGGAAACACCATATATTTT. It encodes CASSLSGVLGNTIYF.

The CDR3 region has the DNA TGTGCCAGCAGCGTAGCCGCAGCGGGAGGGAACTACGAGCAGTACTTC. This sequence encodes CASSVAAAGGNYEQYF. This chain uses TRBV9 with TRBJ2-7, with TRBD2 matching over 10 bases. This CDR3 is built from 16 residues. V lost 0 bases to trimming and J lost 3 bases; unmatched junction nucleotides: 6. Germline values: CDR1 SGDLS, CDR2 YYNGEE.

This chain uses TRBV9 with TRBJ2-3; 11 positions match TRBD2. There are 16 residues in the CDR3. CDR1 and CDR2 from the germline V gene are SGDLS and YYNGEE. The junction had 9 bases not matched to a gene; V was cut back by 2 bases and J by 7 bases. CDR3 in amino acids: CASSVVAGGPSNTQYF. The CDR3, as DNA: TGTGCCAGCAGCGTGGTAGCGGGAGGGCCTTCCAATACGCAGTATTTT.

V usage is TRBV7-3 and J usage is TRBJ2-7; TRBD2 might be the D (6 bases). V lost 5 bases to trimming and J lost 3 bases, with 17 bases between them. CDR1 is SGHTA and CDR2 is FQGTGA in the germline V gene. The CDR3 is made up of 15 amino acids. For the CDR3, the DNA is TGTGCCAGCAGCCCCCGACTAGGTGGAAGCTACGAGCAGTACTTC. It encodes CASSPRLGGSYEQYF.

V gene TRBV4-1 combines with J gene TRBJ2-7; 9 nucleotides align to TRBD1. The germline V gene has CDR1 MGHRA and CDR2 YSYEKL. The trim removed 4 bases at V and 4 bases at J, leaving 5 bases unmatched. The CDR3 runs to 14 residues. The CDR3 spells CASSLGQGMYEQYF. DNA of the CDR3: TGCGCCAGCAGCCTCGGACAGGGGATGTACGAGCAGTACTTC.

This clone was seen a few times. The chain joins TRBV7-9 to TRBJ2-7; D gene ambiguous. Trimming shortened V by 3 bases and J by 3 bases, and 12 bases separated the two germline ends. CDR1 and CDR2 from the germline V gene are SEHNR and FQNEAQ (reference sequence). The length of the CDR3 is 14 residues. CDR3 nucleotide sequence: TGTGCCAGCAGCTTCGAGACACGATACTACGAGCAGTACTTC. It encodes CASSFETRYYEQYF.

This clone has only one observation. The J gene is TRBJ1-1, the V gene TRBV10-2; D remains ambiguous. The CDR3 totals 14 residues. V shed 3 bases and J shed 3 bases, with 11 bases lying between them. Germline CDR1 is WSHSY and CDR2 is SAAADI. The CDR3 sequence is CASSEGREYTEAFF. CDR3 bases: TGCGCCAGCAGTGAAGGTCGGGAGTACACTGAAGCTTTCTTT.

This clone qualifies as large. The J gene is TRBJ1-4, the V gene TRBV6-1; D not resolved. CDR3 length: 11 amino acids. Trimming took off 5 bases at V and 10 bases at J, with 8 bases between the two ends. Per germline, CDR1 MNHNS and CDR2 SASEGT. The CDR3 protein is CASSSMRKLFF. The CDR3, as DNA: TGTGCCAGCAGTTCCATGAGAAAACTGTTTTTT.

The chain joins TRBV5-4 to TRBJ2-7; 9 nucleotides agree with TRBD2. V shed 2 bases and J 0 bases; nucleotides not matched to a gene: 0. The length of the CDR3 is 14 residues. Germline loops: CDR1 SGHNT, CDR2 YYREEE (reference sequence). DNA of the CDR3: TGTGCCAGCAGCTTTAGCGGGAGCTCCTACGAGCAGTACTTC. Protein sequence: CASSFSGSSYEQYF.

The J gene is TRBJ2-5, the V gene TRBV25-1; 7 positions match TRBD1. CDR3 length: 16 residues. The V gene's germline CDR1 is MGHDK and CDR2 SYGVNS. V gave up 1 base and J gave up 5 bases; unmatched junction bases: 10. CDR3 sequence: CASSELAGQAQETQYF. The CDR3 DNA reads TGTGCCAGCAGTGAATTGGCAGGACAGGCGCAGGAGACCCAGTACTTC. The whole variable domain, filled in from reference TRBV25-1 and TRBJ2-5, reads EADIYQTPRYLVIGTGKKITLECSQTMGHDKMYWYQQDPGMELHLIHYSYGVNSTEKGDLSSESTVSRIRTEHFPLTLESARPSHTSQYLCASSELAGQAQETQYFGPGTRLLVL.

The genes are TRBV6-5 and TRBJ2-5; 9 bases agree with TRBD1. Germline assignment: CDR1 MNHEY and CDR2 SVGAGI. The length of the CDR3 is 15 residues. Trimming took 4 bases from V and 5 from J; bases not matched to a gene: 8. As DNA, the CDR3 is TGTGCCAGCAGTTTCGGGACAGGGAGTAAGGAGACCCAGTACTTC. It codes for CASSFGTGSKETQYF.

The CDR3 DNA is TGTGCCAGCAGCTTGGATGTATTCGCGAACACCGGGGAGCTGTTTTTT. Residues: CASSLDVFANTGELFF. The chain employs TRBV5-4 and TRBJ2-2; unclear D gene. This CDR3 contains 16 residues. Germline CDR1 and CDR2: SGHNT and YYREEE (reference sequence). The V gene lost 0 bases and the J gene lost 0 bases, with 9 bases spanning the gap.